These 10 T cell receptor beta chains came from one sample sequenced in a study of PD-L1 blockade in urothelial cancer (dated by TCRdb to about 2017). What the time point label conveys for this sample: peripheral blood 6 weeks after treatment start. The protocol used for the library was the immunoSEQ multiplex PCR assay. TCRdb retrieved this table from immuneACCESS and kept in-frame rearrangements only. Not all clones are present; in checked studies, unresolved V genes account for under half, and no reason is known for the remainder. This sample is represented by tens of thousands of clones; 75% to 85% of them were singletons. Jointly, the top ten make up around 3.5% of the sample. Specimen: PBMCs, collected around atezolizumab (anti-PD-L1) treatment. Receptor source: a man aged 70 or older with urothelial cancer.

This clone was seen only a few times. The V gene is TRBV10-3, the J gene TRBJ2-1; perhaps TRBD2 as D (6 bases). Germline V gene lookup returns CDR1 ENHRY and CDR2 SYGVKD. V lost 5 bases and J 0 bases, leaving 11 bases between the germline ends. The CDR3 length is 15 residues. The CDR3 sequence: CAISRDGSSYNEQFF. CDR3 bases: TGTGCCATCAGTCGAGACGGGAGCTCCTACAATGAGCAGTTCTTC.

The rearrangement links TRBV7-2 to TRBJ1-3; D ambiguous. V was cut by 2 bases and J by 2 bases, with 13 bases left in between. Looked up from germline, CDR1 is SGHTA and CDR2 is FQGNSA. CDR3 length: 16 residues. The CDR3 DNA follows: TGTGCCAGCAGCTTATTTGCAGGACTGACTGGAAACACCATATATTTT. It yields the protein CASSLFAGLTGNTIYF.

The chain carries TRBV5-5 and TRBJ1-5; D is possibly TRBD1 (5 bases). Deletions cut 0 bases from V and 0 bases from J, with 7 bases between. This CDR3 comprises 15 residues. The V gene's germline CDR1 is SGHKS and CDR2 YYEKEE (reference sequence). The CDR3 sequence: CASSLGGSSNQPQHF. CDR3 coding DNA: TGTGCCAGCAGCTTGGGGGGCTCTAGCAATCAGCCCCAGCATTTT.

The V call is TRBV2, the J call TRBJ2-1; D is perhaps TRBD1 (6 bases). CDR1 and CDR2 (germline): SNHLY, FYNNEI. This CDR3 contains 14 residues. The V end lost 8 bases, the J end lost 3 bases, and 14 bases lay between the germline ends. The CDR3: CASRTDRFYNEQFF. CDR3 DNA sequence: TGTGCCAGCCGAACGGACAGATTCTACAATGAGCAGTTCTTC.

The chain has TRBV4-3 and TRBJ1-1; D ambiguous. The ends were cut back, 0 bases at V and 2 bases at J, with 7 bases in the middle. This CDR3 region has 14 residues. Germline V lookup: CDR1 LGHNA, CDR2 YSLEER. CDR3 coding DNA: TGCGCCAGCAGCCAAGATTACAGAAACACTGAAGCTTTCTTT. Its protein product is CASSQDYRNTEAFF.

The rearrangement uses TRBV14 and TRBJ2-7, with D possibly being TRBD1 (6 bases). From germline, CDR1 is SGHDN and CDR2 FVKESK. The V end was cut by 1 base, the J end by 3 bases, with 7 bases between. The CDR3 totals 13 residues. CDR3 in amino acids: CASSQGQVYEQYF. Here the CDR3 DNA reads TGTGCCAGCAGCCAAGGACAGGTCTACGAGCAGTACTTC.

This clone showed up just once. The chain recombines TRBV12-5 with TRBJ2-3, with 15 bases identical to TRBD2. V dropped 2 bases and J dropped 2; count of bases not matched to a gene: 5. The germline V gene has CDR1 LGHNT and CDR2 FRNRAP. This CDR3 contains 18 residues. The CDR3 is CASGLTRTSGGVTDTQYF. CDR3 sequence (DNA): TGTGCTAGTGGTTTGACGCGGACTAGCGGGGGGGTCACAGATACGCAGTATTTT. Full variable domain (remainder filled in from reference TRBV12-5 and TRBJ2-3): DARVTQTPRHKVTEMGQEVTMRCQPILGHNTVFWYRQTMMQGLELLAYFRNRAPLDDSGMPKDRFSAEMPDATLATLKIQPSEPRDSAVYFCASGLTRTSGGVTDTQYFGPGTRLTVL.

The CDR3 sequence is CASSLEAGAYEQYF. Written as DNA, the CDR3 is TGTGCCAGCAGCTTAGAGGCAGGGGCGTACGAGCAGTACTTC. The chain couples TRBV7-8 to TRBJ2-7; D may be TRBD1 (6 bases). The V gene lost 1 base and the J gene lost 4 bases, with 11 bases spanning the gap. Germline CDR1 and CDR2: SGHVS and FQNEAQ. The CDR3 extends over 14 amino acids.

The J gene is TRBJ2-2, the V gene TRBV19, with 8 bases matching TRBD2. Trimming removed 6 bases from V and 6 bases from J; junction bases left unmatched: 9. The germline V gene encodes CDR1 LNHDA and CDR2 SQIVND (reference sequence). The CDR3 contains 15 residues. In DNA, the CDR3 is TGTGCCAGTAGCCCCAACGGGAGGGCCGCCGGGGAGCTGTTTTTT. It yields the protein CASSPNGRAAGELFF.

The J gene is TRBJ1-2, the V gene TRBV4-3; D perhaps matches TRBD1 (5 bases). The CDR3 runs 13 residues. Germline V gene sequence: CDR1 LGHNA, CDR2 YSLEER. V was clipped by 0 bases and J by 5 bases, with 7 bases between them. Here the CDR3 reads CASSQDQGYGYTF. Written as DNA, the CDR3 is TGCGCCAGCAGCCAAGACCAGGGTTATGGCTACACCTTC.